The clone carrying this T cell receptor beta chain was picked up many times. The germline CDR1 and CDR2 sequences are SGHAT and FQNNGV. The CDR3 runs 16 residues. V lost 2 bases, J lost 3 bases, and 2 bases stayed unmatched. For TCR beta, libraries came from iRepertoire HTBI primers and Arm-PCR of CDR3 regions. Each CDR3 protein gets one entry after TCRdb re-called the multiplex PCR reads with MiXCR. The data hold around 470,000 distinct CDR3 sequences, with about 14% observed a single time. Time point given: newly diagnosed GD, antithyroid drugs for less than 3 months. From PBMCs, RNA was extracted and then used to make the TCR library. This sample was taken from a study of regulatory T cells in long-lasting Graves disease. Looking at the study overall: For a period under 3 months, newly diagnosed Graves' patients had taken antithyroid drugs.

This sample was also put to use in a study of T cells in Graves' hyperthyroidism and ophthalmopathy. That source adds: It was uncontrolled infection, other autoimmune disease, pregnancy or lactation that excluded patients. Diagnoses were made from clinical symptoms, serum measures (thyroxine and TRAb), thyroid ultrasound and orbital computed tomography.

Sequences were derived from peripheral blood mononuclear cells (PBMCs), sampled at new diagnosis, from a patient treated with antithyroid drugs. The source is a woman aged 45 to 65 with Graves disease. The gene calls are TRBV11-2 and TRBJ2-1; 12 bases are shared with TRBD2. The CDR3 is CASSLLAGGFYNEQFF. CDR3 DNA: TGTGCCAGCAGCTTACTAGCGGGAGGGTTCTACAATGAGCAGTTCTTC.